Below are 20 T cell receptor beta chains sequenced from a single sample in a study of T cells in Graves' hyperthyroidism and ophthalmopathy. There were TCR beta CDR3 regions amplified from RNA transcripts. With the HTBI primer set, the TCR CDR3 went through a first round of RT-PCR. TCRdb reprocessed the multiplex PCR reads with MiXCR, giving one entry per CDR3 protein. The repertoire holds roughly 420,000 distinct CDR3 sequences, with about 15% as singletons. The sequencing input was blood. Receptors were obtained from a woman younger than 30 with Graves' hyperthyroidism.

A note on this clonotype: Being one base from a much bigger clone, this may be a read error. The CDR3 carries no conserved terminal phenylalanine or tryptophan, so it likely arises from a read error. The chain couples TRBV11-2 to TRBJ2-7; 8 nucleotides line up with TRBD2. Germline V lookup: CDR1 SGHAT, CDR2 FQNNGV. The junction had 4 bases not matched to a gene; V was cut back by 2 bases and J by 1 base. This CDR3 has 15 residues. The CDR3 loop is CASSLRLASSYEQYL. CDR3 coding DNA: TGTGCCAGCAGCTTAAGACTAGCGTCTTCCTACGAGCAGTACCTC.

This clonotype was counted at least ten times. The chain combines TRBV19 with TRBJ1-2; 10 nucleotides match TRBD1. V lost 7 bases and J lost 4; bases outside the gene matches: 18. Germline assignment: CDR1 LNHDA and CDR2 SQIVND (reference sequence). This CDR3 is built from 18 residues. CDR3 sequence reads: CASNPRGQGGWTGYGYTF. In nucleotides, the CDR3 is TGTGCCAGTAACCCCCGTGGACAGGGGGGATGGACTGGCTATGGCTACACCTTC.

The chain is built from TRBV12-5 and TRBJ2-5, with D possibly being TRBD1 (5 bases). Per germline, CDR1 LGHNT and CDR2 FRNRAP. The CDR3 has 14 residues. With 5 bases removed from V and 8 bases from J, the gap between germline ends came to 18 bases. CDR3 loop: CASGVEGVLGTQYF. In DNA form, the CDR3 reads TGTGCTAGTGGTGTAGAAGGGGTTTTGGGCACCCAGTACTTC.

This clonotype was observed a handful of times. V and J are TRBV7-2 and TRBJ1-4; D ambiguous. The germline CDR1 and CDR2 sequences are SGHTA and FQGNSA. Deletions cut 1 base from V and 8 bases from J, with 20 bases between. This CDR3 comprises 17 residues. The CDR3 sequence: CASSLEQPYGVREKLFF. CDR3 DNA: TGTGCCAGCAGCTTAGAACAGCCCTATGGGGTTCGGGAAAAACTGTTTTTT.

Only a few counts were recorded for this clonotype. This sequence joins TRBV6-1 and TRBJ1-1; no firm D call. Trimming cost V 7 bases and J 0 bases, with 12 bases left between them. Looked up from germline, CDR1 is MNHNS and CDR2 is SASEGT. CDR3 size: 14 residues. In nucleotides, the CDR3 is TGTGCCAGCAAAATCGGGCCCATGAACACTGAAGCTTTCTTT. It encodes CASKIGPMNTEAFF.

This clonotype appeared many times. The J gene is TRBJ1-1, the V gene TRBV9; D remains ambiguous. V lost 3 bases and J lost 1, with 10 bases in between. Per the germline V gene, CDR1 is SGDLS and CDR2 is YYNGEE. This CDR3 has 14 amino acids. CDR3 sequence (DNA): TGTGCCAGCAGCGCCTCCCCTCAGAACACTGAAGCTTTCTTT. Translation: CASSASPQNTEAFF.

About this clonotype itself: A much larger clone sits a single nucleotide away, making a read error possible. The CDR3 coding sequence is TGTGCCAGCAGTCACGGGCTGATAAGCTCTGAGGCCAACGTCCTGACTTTC. Translated: CASSHGLISSEANVLTF. The genes are TRBV7-9 and TRBJ2-6; no clear D gene. Germline CDR1 SEHNR, CDR2 FQNEAQ (reference sequence). This CDR3 has 17 residues.

This clonotype showed up many times. The chain employs TRBV5-1 and TRBJ2-1; either TRBD1 or TRBD2 may supply D (5 bases each). The V gene's germline CDR1 is SGHRS and CDR2 YFSETQ. V shed 5 bases and J shed 7 bases, with 13 bases lying between them. The CDR3 runs to 13 residues. CDR3 sequence: CASRAVGENEQFF. The CDR3 DNA follows: TGCGCCAGCAGAGCAGTGGGGGAGAATGAGCAGTTCTTC. Variable domain in full (rest from reference TRBV5-1 and TRBJ2-1): KAGVTQTPRYLIKTRGQQVTLSCSPISGHRSVSWYQQTPGQGLQFLFEYFSETQRNKGNFPGRFSGRQFSNSRSEMNVSTLELGDSALYLCASRAVGENEQFFGPGTRLTVL.

This clonotype occurred a few times. V and J are TRBV7-2 and TRBJ2-7; possible D gene TRBD2, 5 bases. The CDR3 has 16 amino acids. CDR1 is SGHTA and CDR2 is FQGNSA in the germline V gene. Trimming stripped 5 bases from V and 0 bases from J, with 17 bases between. CDR3 in amino acids: CASSPRRTLASYEQYF. Written as DNA, the CDR3 is TGTGCCAGCAGCCCAAGAAGGACCCTAGCCTCCTACGAGCAGTACTTC.

The V call is TRBV4-1, the J call TRBJ2-1; the match to TRBD1 covers 9 bases. Looked up from germline, CDR1 is MGHRA and CDR2 is YSYEKL. With 4 bases clipped from V and 6 bases from J, the junction kept 7 bases outside the gene matches. The CDR3 sequence is 15 residues long. The CDR3 nucleotides read TGCGCCAGCAGCCGAGGGGACAGGGTAGGCAATGAGCAGTTCTTC. This sequence encodes CASSRGDRVGNEQFF.

This clonotype was seen at least ten times. V is TRBV20-1 and J is TRBJ2-7; TRBD2 matches at 9 bases. V dropped 0 bases and J dropped 5; count of bases not matched to a gene: 11. Germline CDR1 reads DFQATT; CDR2 reads SNEGSKA (reference sequence). The CDR3 runs to 16 residues. The CDR3 loop reads CSARDNFGTSIHEQYF. CDR3 bases: TGCAGTGCTAGAGATAATTTCGGGACTAGCATCCACGAGCAGTACTTC.

The chain employs TRBV7-6 and TRBJ1-4, with TRBD1 as a possible D gene (5 bases). This CDR3 is built from 13 residues. The V and J ends lost 1 base and 13 bases respectively, with 13 bases between them. Germline CDR1 is SGHVS and CDR2 is FNYEAQ. The CDR3 here is CASSLGSRTPLFF. The CDR3 nucleotides are TGTGCCAGCAGCTTAGGGAGCAGGACACCACTGTTTTTT.

This clonotype was recorded many times. The chain carries TRBV7-9 and TRBJ2-3; D might be TRBD2 (6 bases). The germline CDR1 and CDR2 sequences are SEHNR and FQNEAQ (reference sequence). The CDR3 extends over 13 amino acids. The CDR3 nucleotides are TGTGCGAATCGGGGGACCAACACAGATACGCAGTATTTT. This gives the protein CANRGTNTDTQYF.

The chain recombines TRBV7-3 with TRBJ2-5; no definite D call. The CDR3 length is 13 residues. The V gene's germline CDR1 is SGHTA and CDR2 FQGTGA. V was shortened by 1 base and J by 5 bases, with 8 bases between the two germline ends. The CDR3 spells CASSLSGTETQYF. CDR3 nucleotides: TGTGCCAGCAGCTTAAGTGGAACGGAGACCCAGTACTTC. The full variable domain, rest sourced from reference TRBV7-3 and TRBJ2-5, is GAGVSQTPSNKVTEKGKYVELRCDPISGHTALYWYRQSLGQGPEFLIYFQGTGAADDSGLPNDRFFAVRPEGSVSTLKIQRTERGDSAVYLCASSLSGTETQYFGPGTRLLVL.

This clonotype was recorded a few times. The V and J genes are TRBV7-8 and TRBJ1-2; D gene uncertain. Per the germline V gene, CDR1 is SGHVS and CDR2 is FQNEAQ. The V end was cut by 1 base, the J end by 7 bases, with 13 bases between. CDR3 length: 14 residues. CDR3 in DNA: TGTGCCAGCAGCTTAGGTCGGCAGGACTCTGGCTACACCTTC. It codes for CASSLGRQDSGYTF. Combining the CDR3 with reference TRBV7-8 and TRBJ1-2 gives the whole variable domain GAGVSQSPRYKVAKRGQDVALRCDPISGHVSLFWYQQALGQGPEFLTYFQNEAQLDKSGLPSDRFFAERPEGSVSTLKIQRTQQEDSAVYLCASSLGRQDSGYTFGSGTRLTVV.

This clonotype was counted at least ten times. The chain employs TRBV5-1 and TRBJ2-1, with D unresolved. CDR1 SGHRS and CDR2 YFSETQ come from the germline V gene. Trimming stripped 0 bases from V and 5 bases from J, with 12 bases between. This CDR3 has 15 residues. The CDR3 is CASSLVSPVDNEQFF. The CDR3 region has the DNA TGCGCCAGCAGCTTGGTTTCCCCTGTAGACAATGAGCAGTTCTTC.

The chain links TRBV2 to TRBJ1-3; a possible D gene is TRBD1 (5 bases). The germline CDR1 and CDR2 sequences are SNHLY and FYNNEI. Deletions cut 7 bases from V and 3 bases from J, with 13 bases between. The CDR3 extends over 14 amino acids. The CDR3 region is CASNRRQSGNTIYF. DNA for the CDR3: TGTGCCAGCAACAGAAGACAGAGTGGAAACACCATATATTTT.

This clonotype was detected ten times or more. This chain connects TRBV28 to TRBJ2-1, with 13 nucleotides matching TRBD2. Germline V gives CDR1 MDHEN, CDR2 SYDVKM. V lost 5 bases and J lost 6; bases outside the gene matches: 16. The CDR3 consists of 19 residues. The CDR3 is CASSTTSGLAGVTFNEQFF. CDR3 coding DNA: TGTGCCAGCAGTACCACCTCAGGACTAGCGGGAGTTACGTTCAATGAGCAGTTCTTC.

The chain joins TRBV11-3 to TRBJ2-1; 10 bases fit TRBD2. The germline V gene has CDR1 SGHNT and CDR2 YENEEA. CDR3 length: 14 amino acids. The ends lost 5 bases at V and 5 bases at J; junction bases unmatched: 3. The chain's CDR3 is CASSLSGRNNEQFF. In nucleotides, the CDR3 is TGTGCCAGCAGCCTTAGCGGGAGGAACAATGAGCAGTTCTTC.

The rearrangement uses TRBV3-1 and TRBJ2-7; 7 bases align to TRBD2. CDR1 and CDR2 from the germline V gene are LGHDT and YNNKEL (reference sequence). The CDR3 totals 16 residues. With 4 bases clipped from V and 2 bases from J, the junction kept 11 bases outside the gene matches. The CDR3 protein is CASSPLIGLGAYEQYV. The CDR3 DNA reads as TGTGCCAGCAGCCCTCTTATCGGACTAGGGGCCTACGAGCAGTACGTC.